A single sample is the source of the 26 T cell receptor beta chains below, sequenced in a study of cytomegalovirus exposure and HLA in healthy donors. Here immunoSEQ multiplex PCR was the method, and the copy in TCRdb shows in-frame clones only, minus some. Here the sample spans over 100,000 clones, roughly 90% being singletons. The sequencing sample was made of PBMCs. The receptors were gathered from a woman aged 18-29 years in good health and CMV-seronegative.

The J gene is TRBJ2-7, the V gene TRBV7-2; TRBD2 might be the D (5 bases). Trimming took 5 bases from V and 2 from J, leaving 13 bases between them. CDR3 length equals 14 residues. The germline CDR1 and CDR2 sequences are SGHTA and FQGNSA. The CDR3 loop reads CASSPNGIPYEQYF. As DNA, the CDR3 is TGTGCCAGCAGCCCTAACGGGATACCCTACGAGCAGTACTTC.

This chain uses TRBV5-1 with TRBJ2-5, with 12 nucleotides matching TRBD2. Germline CDR1 reads SGHRS; CDR2 reads YFSETQ. The CDR3 runs to 16 residues. The ends lost 1 base at V and 4 bases at J; junction bases unmatched: 5. The CDR3 coding sequence is TGCGCCAGCAGCTTGAACTCGGGACTAGCGGGAGAGACCCAGTACTTC. This sequence encodes CASSLNSGLAGETQYF.

The chain uses TRBV4-3 and TRBJ1-2; D gene unclear. Germline CDR1 LGHNA, CDR2 YSLEER. The CDR3 sequence is 15 residues long. Trimming cost V 0 bases and J 2 bases, with 10 bases left between them. The DNA of the CDR3 is TGCGCCAGCAGCCAAGATTTGCCCGAGAACTATGGCTACACCTTC. Its protein product is CASSQDLPENYGYTF.

Only a few counts were recorded for this clone. The chain carries TRBV6-5 and TRBJ1-2, with a weak D call TRBD1 (5 bases). The CDR3 totals 16 residues. In germline, CDR1 is MNHEY, CDR2 SVGAGI. Trimming shortened V by 3 bases and J by 4 bases, and 18 bases separated the two germline ends. The CDR3 nucleotides read TGTGCCAGCAGTTATTCTGCGGGACGGAATCGCTATGGCTACACCTTC. This translates into CASSYSAGRNRYGYTF.

The chain recombines TRBV29-1 with TRBJ2-5; 7 bases line up with TRBD2. Germline CDR1 and CDR2: SQVTM and ANQGSEA. This CDR3 has 14 residues. V lost 7 bases and J lost 7; bases outside the gene matches: 15. CDR3 sequence: CSAQVRGFSGTQYF. CDR3 DNA sequence: TGCAGCGCCCAAGTGCGGGGGTTTTCGGGGACCCAGTACTTC. Combining the CDR3 with reference TRBV29-1 and TRBJ2-5 gives the whole variable domain SAVISQKPSRDICQRGTSLTIQCQVDSQVTMMFWYRQQPGQSLTLIATANQGSEATYESGFVIDKFPISRPNLTFSTLTVSNMSPEDSSIYLCSAQVRGFSGTQYFGPGTRLLVL.

This clone was detected a few times. The chain is built from TRBV10-1 and TRBJ1-2; 7 bases map to TRBD1. Germline V gives CDR1 WNHNN, CDR2 SYGVQD (reference sequence). V gave up 6 bases and J gave up 3 bases; unmatched junction bases: 7. This CDR3 region has 14 residues. The CDR3 DNA reads as TGCGCCAGCAGGGGACAGACTCACGACTATGGCTACACCTTC. Translated: CASRGQTHDYGYTF.

Written as DNA, the CDR3 is TGTGCCAGCAGTTCGAACTCGCAGGGGATGAACACTGAAGCTTTCTTT. Encoded protein: CASSSNSQGMNTEAFF. This chain links TRBV27 with TRBJ1-1, with D possibly being TRBD1 (6 bases). CDR1 MNHEY and CDR2 SMNVEV come from the germline V gene (reference sequence). The CDR3 has 16 amino acids. Deletions cut 4 bases from V and 0 bases from J, with 15 bases between.

DNA of the CDR3: TGTGCCAGCAGCATCGACAGGGTGGGGATGGCTGAAGCTTTCTTT. This translates into CASSIDRVGMAEAFF. The V call is TRBV5-6, the J call TRBJ1-1, with 7 bases matching TRBD1. Unmatched junction bases numbered 12, after V lost 4 bases and J lost 6 bases. This CDR3 comprises 15 residues. Germline CDR1 SGHDT, CDR2 YYEEEE.

This sequence joins TRBV7-2 and TRBJ1-2; D not resolved. The CDR3 is 14 residues long. With 7 bases removed from V and 1 base from J, the gap between germline ends came to 13 bases. From germline, CDR1 is SGHTA and CDR2 FQGNSA. This CDR3 is CASNPSRVNYGYTF. CDR3 nucleotides: TGTGCCAGCAACCCTTCGCGGGTTAACTATGGCTACACCTTC.

The rearrangement joins TRBV30 to TRBJ2-5; possibly TRBD1 for D (5 bases). The V gene's germline CDR1 is GTSNPN and CDR2 SVGIG (reference sequence). The CDR3 runs to 15 residues. Trimming took off 1 base at V and 5 bases at J, with 17 bases between the two ends. The DNA of the CDR3 is TGTGCCTGGAGTGGCAGGGTCCTTTTGGGGGAGACCCAGTACTTC. Its translation: CAWSGRVLLGETQYF.

V is TRBV28 and J is TRBJ2-7; TRBD2 matches at 7 bases. Germline V gene lookup returns CDR1 MDHEN and CDR2 SYDVKM. The CDR3 is 14 amino acids. Trimming removed 6 bases from V and 2 bases from J; junction bases left unmatched: 7. This chain's CDR3 is CASRLLAPAYEQYF. CDR3 coding DNA: TGTGCCAGCAGACTACTAGCGCCAGCCTACGAGCAGTACTTC.

This chain links TRBV29-1 with TRBJ2-7, with a tentative D call TRBD1 (6 bases). The CDR3 extends over 13 amino acids. Per the germline V gene, CDR1 is SQVTM and CDR2 is ANQGSEA. V was trimmed by 4 bases and J by 0 bases, leaving 10 bases between them. The CDR3 sequence is CSVGDRSSYEQYF. The CDR3 region has the DNA TGCAGCGTTGGTGACAGGTCCTCCTACGAGCAGTACTTC.

V gene TRBV19 combines with J gene TRBJ2-5; D perhaps matches TRBD2 (5 bases). Trimming pared 0 bases from V and 4 bases from J, leaving 9 bases between. The CDR3 is 14 amino acids. CDR1 is LNHDA, CDR2 SQIVND, per germline (reference sequence). The CDR3 DNA reads as TGTGCCAGTAGTATAGATTGGGCGGGAGAGACCCAGTACTTC. Protein product: CASSIDWAGETQYF.

The CDR3 reads CATSRDWAAEAFF. The DNA of the CDR3 is TGTGCCACCAGCAGAGATTGGGCAGCTGAAGCTTTCTTT. The rearrangement uses TRBV15 and TRBJ1-1; no firm D call. The germline V gene has CDR1 LNHNV and CDR2 YYDKDF (reference sequence). Trimming cost V 0 bases and J 6 bases, with 8 bases left between them. CDR3 length: 13 amino acids.

V and J are TRBV10-3 and TRBJ1-1; D might be TRBD1 (5 bases). The CDR3 extends over 13 amino acids. The V gene lost 6 bases and the J gene lost 7 bases, with 15 bases spanning the gap. Looked up from germline, CDR1 is ENHRY and CDR2 is SYGVKD. The CDR3 loop is CAISTGTGSEAFF. CDR3 nucleotide sequence: TGTGCCATCAGCACCGGGACCGGGAGTGAAGCTTTCTTT.

The CDR3 spells CASTPGGSTDTQYF. The CDR3 nucleotides are TGTGCCAGCACCCCCGGTGGTAGCACAGATACGCAGTATTTT. V and J are TRBV28 and TRBJ2-3; no firm D call. Trimming stripped 7 bases from V and 0 bases from J, with 11 bases between. This CDR3 region has 14 residues. Germline V gene data show CDR1 as MDHEN and CDR2 as SYDVKM.

The chain links TRBV28 to TRBJ2-7; TRBD2 matches 9 bases. The CDR3 consists of 15 residues. Germline CDR1 and CDR2: MDHEN and SYDVKM. The ends lost 2 bases at V and 6 bases at J; junction bases unmatched: 8. CDR3 residues: CASSLQAGGPLEQYF. CDR3 nucleotide sequence: TGTGCCAGCAGTTTACAGGCGGGAGGGCCTCTCGAGCAGTACTTC. Together with reference TRBV28 and TRBJ2-7, the CDR3 gives the full variable domain: DVKVTQSSRYLVKRTGEKVFLECVQDMDHENMFWYRQDPGLGLRLIYFSYDVKMKEKGDIPEGYSVSREKKERFSLILESASTNQTSMYLCASSLQAGGPLEQYFGPGTRLTVT.

CDR3 nucleotide sequence: TGTGCCAGCAGTTCACAGGGGAACGCAGATACGCAGTATTTT. Amino acids: CASSSQGNADTQYF. The gene calls are TRBV2 and TRBJ2-3; TRBD1 matches 7 bases. Germline-derived CDR1 and CDR2 are SNHLY and FYNNEI. V lost 5 bases and J lost 4; bases outside the gene matches: 6. The length of the CDR3 is 14 residues.

The chain is built from TRBV5-6 and TRBJ2-7; tentative D call: TRBD1 (6 bases). V dropped 4 bases and J dropped 2 bases, with 13 bases sitting between them. The germline V gene has CDR1 SGHDT and CDR2 YYEEEE. CDR3 length: 14 amino acids. CDR3 protein: CASSPDRTTYEQYF. CDR3 sequence (DNA): TGTGCCAGCAGCCCCGACAGGACAACCTACGAGCAGTACTTC.

The rearrangement uses TRBV18 and TRBJ1-1; the match to TRBD1 covers 8 bases. The CDR3 has 14 residues. The trim removed 3 bases at V and 1 base at J, leaving 1 base unmatched. Germline V CDR1 and CDR2: KGHSH, LQKENI. CDR3 in DNA: TGTGCCAGCTCACCGGGACAGGAGAACACTGAAGCTTTCTTT. Amino acid sequence: CASSPGQENTEAFF.

This sequence joins TRBV4-2 and TRBJ1-1; D unclear. Trimming took off 3 bases at V and 4 bases at J, with 9 bases between the two ends. CDR1 and CDR2 (germline): LGHNA, YNFKEQ. The CDR3 covers 13 residues. CDR3 sequence reads: CASSQGPTTEAFF. The CDR3 DNA is TGTGCCAGCAGCCAGGGCCCAACCACTGAAGCTTTCTTT.

This clone was recorded a few times. The chain combines TRBV19 with TRBJ2-7, with 9 bases matching TRBD1. The CDR3 runs to 15 residues. V gave up 8 bases and J gave up 4 bases; unmatched junction bases: 12. Germline assignment: CDR1 LNHDA and CDR2 SQIVND (reference sequence). The CDR3 nucleotides are TGTGCCAGTGGACTGCGGGACAGGGTCGGTTACGAGCAGTACTTC. Protein sequence: CASGLRDRVGYEQYF.

The chain links TRBV2 to TRBJ2-2; 7 nucleotides line up with TRBD1. V gave up 5 bases and J gave up 5 bases; unmatched junction bases: 5. The germline gives CDR1 SNHLY, CDR2 FYNNEI. This CDR3 spans 14 amino acids. CDR3 sequence (DNA): TGTGCCAGCAGTCTCATGACAGGGACCGGGGAGCTGTTTTTT. Protein sequence: CASSLMTGTGELFF.

The DNA for the CDR3 is TGTGCCAGCAGTATACAGGGGGCAGGGTCTGGGGCCAACGTCCTGACTTTC. It translates to CASSIQGAGSGANVLTF. The V and J genes are TRBV28 and TRBJ2-6; 9 bases agree with TRBD1. The V gene end was trimmed by 5 bases and the J gene end by 1 base; junction bases not matched to a gene: 6. Germline V gene lookup returns CDR1 MDHEN and CDR2 SYDVKM. CDR3 length equals 17 residues. Filled out from reference TRBV28 and TRBJ2-6, the complete variable domain reads DVKVTQSSRYLVKRTGEKVFLECVQDMDHENMFWYRQDPGLGLRLIYFSYDVKMKEKGDIPEGYSVSREKKERFSLILESASTNQTSMYLCASSIQGAGSGANVLTFGAGSRLTVL.

The chain combines TRBV6-1 with TRBJ2-7; a weak D match, TRBD1 (6 bases). Germline V lookup: CDR1 MNHNS, CDR2 SASEGT. The CDR3 consists of 14 residues. V was clipped by 3 bases and J by 2 bases, with 11 bases between them. The CDR3 here is CASSDSGDTYEQYF. The CDR3 DNA reads TGTGCCAGCAGTGATTCAGGGGACACCTACGAGCAGTACTTC.

This chain joins TRBV27 and TRBJ1-6; 8 nucleotides agree with TRBD1. This CDR3 contains 15 residues. Trimming cost V 5 bases and J 6 bases; bases outside gene matches: 6. Germline loops: CDR1 MNHEY, CDR2 SMNVEV (reference sequence). The DNA for the CDR3 is TGTGCCAGCAGTCATCACGGGACAGGTAATTCACCCCTCCACTTT. Amino acids: CASSHHGTGNSPLHF.